Below, 10 T cell receptor beta chains from the same sample are listed, as sequenced in a study of T cell responses to AZD1222 COVID-19 vaccine. Using immunoSEQ multiplex PCR, the repertoire was profiled, and TCRdb retains in-frame clones only, with some absent. The table shows some 170,000 clones, with roughly 94% occurring only once. The sequencing here drew on peripheral blood, taken on day 0 of MenACWY control vaccination. The receptors shown here come from an adult in good health.

This sequence joins TRBV5-5 and TRBJ2-3; weak D call: TRBD2 (6 bases). Germline CDR1 reads SGHKS; CDR2 reads YYEKEE (reference sequence). V lost 4 bases, J lost 2 bases, and 17 bases lay in between. The CDR3 is made up of 16 amino acids. CDR3 nucleotide sequence: TGTGCCAGCAGCCAGGCGGTGACGGGAGTCACAGATACGCAGTATTTT. It yields the protein CASSQAVTGVTDTQYF.

V and J are TRBV4-3 and TRBJ2-1; D not resolved. Germline CDR1 and CDR2: LGHNA and YSLEER. Trimming left V 0 bases short and J 2 bases short, with 5 bases between. This CDR3 contains 14 residues. The CDR3 DNA follows: TGCGCCAGCAGCCAAGACCAGCCCTACAATGAGCAGTTCTTC. Translation gives CASSQDQPYNEQFF.

The rearrangement uses TRBV9 and TRBJ1-4, with 8 positions matching TRBD1. Trimming took 3 bases from V and 7 from J; bases not matched to a gene: 8. Germline-derived CDR1 and CDR2 are SGDLS and YYNGEE. The CDR3 covers 15 residues. The CDR3 here is CASSARTGWAEKLFF. CDR3 DNA sequence: TGTGCCAGCAGCGCTCGGACAGGGTGGGCTGAAAAACTGTTTTTT.

V and J are TRBV7-3 and TRBJ2-1; 10 bases agree with TRBD2. Germline lookup yields CDR1 SGHTA and CDR2 FQGTGA. The CDR3 is 15 residues long. V gave up 4 bases and J gave up 6 bases; unmatched junction bases: 6. The CDR3 reads CASSSRLAGINEQFF. The CDR3 nucleotides are TGTGCCAGCAGCTCCCGACTAGCGGGCATCAATGAGCAGTTCTTC. Based on the CDR3 plus reference TRBV7-3 and TRBJ2-1, the full variable domain is GAGVSQTPSNKVTEKGKYVELRCDPISGHTALYWYRQSLGQGPEFLIYFQGTGAADDSGLPNDRFFAVRPEGSVSTLKIQRTERGDSAVYLCASSSRLAGINEQFFGPGTRLTVL.

V and J are TRBV30 and TRBJ1-5; D is uncertain. CDR1 is GTSNPN, CDR2 SVGIG, per germline (reference sequence). The CDR3 is 14 amino acids. Trimming left V 0 bases short and J 4 bases short, with 10 bases between. This CDR3 is CAWSVGLTNQPQHF. As DNA, the CDR3 is TGTGCCTGGAGTGTCGGGTTGACGAATCAGCCCCAGCATTTT.

J is TRBJ1-5 and V is TRBV19; D remains unclear. The germline gives CDR1 LNHDA, CDR2 SQIVND (reference sequence). The CDR3 has 14 residues. V lost 2 bases and J 4 bases, leaving 9 bases between the germline ends. The CDR3 sequence: CASSIRVGNQPQHF. The CDR3 DNA is TGTGCCAGTAGTATAAGGGTCGGTAATCAGCCCCAGCATTTT.

V is TRBV15 and J is TRBJ1-3; D not certain. The CDR3 covers 14 residues. Germline loops: CDR1 LNHNV, CDR2 YYDKDF (reference sequence). Trimming removed 0 bases at V and 3 bases at J, with 6 bases between. CDR3 DNA: TGTGCCACCAGCAGAGATGGTCATGGAAACACCATATATTTT. It is translated as CATSRDGHGNTIYF.

The J gene is TRBJ2-5, the V gene TRBV5-1; D not certain. In germline, CDR1 is SGHRS, CDR2 YFSETQ. This CDR3 region has 14 residues. V was trimmed by 0 bases and J by 5 bases, leaving 11 bases between them. CDR3 residues: CASSLVSLGETQYF. DNA of the CDR3: TGCGCCAGCAGCTTGGTATCTCTAGGGGAGACCCAGTACTTC. Supplemented by reference TRBV5-1 and TRBJ2-5, the full variable domain reads KAGVTQTPRYLIKTRGQQVTLSCSPISGHRSVSWYQQTPGQGLQFLFEYFSETQRNKGNFPGRFSGRQFSNSRSEMNVSTLELGDSALYLCASSLVSLGETQYFGPGTRLLVL.

The chain carries TRBV30 and TRBJ2-1, with 13 nucleotides matching TRBD2. CDR3 length equals 15 residues. Losses at the gene ends were 1 base for V and 9 bases for J; bases not matched to a gene: 6. CDR1 and CDR2 (germline): GTSNPN, SVGIG (reference sequence). The CDR3 DNA sequence: TGTGCCTGGAGTGCGGGACTAGCGGGGATTAGTGAGCAGTTCTTC. This sequence encodes CAWSAGLAGISEQFF. The whole variable domain, remainder taken from reference TRBV30 and TRBJ2-1, is SQTIHQWPATLVQPVGSPLSLECTVEGTSNPNLYWYRQAAGRGLQLLFYSVGIGQISSEVPQNLSASRPQDRQFILSSKKLLLSDSGFYLCAWSAGLAGISEQFFGPGTRLTVL.

The rearrangement uses TRBV7-8 and TRBJ1-6, with D hard to call. From germline, CDR1 is SGHVS and CDR2 FQNEAQ. CDR3 size: 16 residues. Trimming cost V 2 bases and J 0 bases, with 8 bases left between them. CDR3 loop: CASSLWRSSYNSPLHF. The CDR3, as DNA: TGTGCCAGCAGCTTATGGAGGAGCTCCTATAATTCACCCCTCCACTTT.